This T cell receptor (beta chain) derives from a study of blood T cell repertoires in COVID-19. Study in general: Some COVID-19 samples were acute and others convalescent; all came from the United States, Italy and Spain. PBMCs, B-cell-depleted T cells, or T cells provided the cDNA or gDNA that made up the material.

This CDR3 contains 15 residues. V lost 6 bases to trimming and J lost 2 bases; unmatched junction nucleotides: 9. Germline-derived CDR1 and CDR2 are LNHDA and SQIVND (reference sequence). Methods used by the authors: Amplification with reference gene primers provided the estimates of nucleated cell counts. Clones were read by immunoSEQ multiplex PCR, and TCRdb kept only the in-frame ones, dropping some. That table is the source of V, J and clone size, and D and trimming were worked out from the DNA. The sample shows 250,000 or so clones, approximately 90% of them seen only once. The specimen sequenced was peripheral blood. The rearrangement uses TRBV19 and TRBJ2-5; 7 nucleotides align to TRBD2. This receptor was taken from a woman aged 40 to 50 who had recovered from COVID-19. The CDR3 bases are TGTGCCAGTAGGCCCGGGGGGACCGTACAAGAGACCCAGTACTTC. Protein: CASRPGGTVQETQYF.